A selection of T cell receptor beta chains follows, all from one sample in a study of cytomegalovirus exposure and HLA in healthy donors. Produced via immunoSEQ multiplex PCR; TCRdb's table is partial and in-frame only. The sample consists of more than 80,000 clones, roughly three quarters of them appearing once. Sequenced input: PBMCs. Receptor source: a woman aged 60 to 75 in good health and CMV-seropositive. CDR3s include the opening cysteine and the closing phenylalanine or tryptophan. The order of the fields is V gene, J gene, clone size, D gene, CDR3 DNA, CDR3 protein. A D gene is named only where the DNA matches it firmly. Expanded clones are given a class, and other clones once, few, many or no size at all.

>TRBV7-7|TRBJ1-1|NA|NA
TGTGCTAGCAGCACCAGACTCGGTACTGAAGCTTTCTTT
CASSTRLGTEAFF
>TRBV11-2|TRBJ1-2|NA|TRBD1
TGTGCCAGCAGCCCCCGGACAGGTGTTATGTATGGCTACACCTTC
CASSPRTGVMYGYTF
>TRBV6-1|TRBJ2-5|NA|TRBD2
TGTGCCAGCAGTCGGACTAGATGGGGAGAGACCCAGTACTTC
CASSRTRWGETQYF
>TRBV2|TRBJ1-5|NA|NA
TGTGCCAGCAGTGTGGAGGGGATCTATCAGCCCCAGCATTTT
CASSVEGIYQPQHF
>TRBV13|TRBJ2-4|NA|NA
TGTGCCAGCAGGCCCACAGGGCTAGCCAAAAACATTCAGTACTTC
CASRPTGLAKNIQYF
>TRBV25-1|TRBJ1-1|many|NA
TGTGCCAGCAGCCTCAACACTGAAGCTTTCTTT
CASSLNTEAFF
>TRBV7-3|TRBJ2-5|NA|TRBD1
TGTGCCAGCAGCTTAGGGCGGACAGGGAGAGAGACCCAGTACTTC
CASSLGRTGRETQYF
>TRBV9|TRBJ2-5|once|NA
TGTGCCAGCAGCGTAGCAGGGGGACTCTTTGAGACCCAGTACTTC
CASSVAGGLFETQYF
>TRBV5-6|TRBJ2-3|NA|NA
TGTGCCAGCAGCTTCCGACAGGGCACAGATACGCAGTATTTT
CASSFRQGTDTQYF
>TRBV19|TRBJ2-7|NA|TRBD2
TGTGCCAGTAGCCCGGGACTAGCGGGCGACTTATCCTACGAGCAGTACTTC
CASSPGLAGDLSYEQYF
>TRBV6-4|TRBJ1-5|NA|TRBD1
TGTGCCAGCAGGAGGACAGGGGATAATCAGCCCCAGCATTTT
CASRRTGDNQPQHF
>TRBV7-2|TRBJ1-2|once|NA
TGTGCCAGCAGCTTATCGAGAGGCTATGGCTACACCTTC
CASSLSRGYGYTF
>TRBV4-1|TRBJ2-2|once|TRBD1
TGCGCCAGCAGCCAAAGAGGGACAGAGGGCACCGGGGAGCTGTTTTTT
CASSQRGTEGTGELFF
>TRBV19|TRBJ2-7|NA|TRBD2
TGTGCCAGTAGTATAGCCCTAGCGGGATTCTACGAGCAGTACTTC
CASSIALAGFYEQYF
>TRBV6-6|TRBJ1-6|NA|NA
TGTGCCAGCCAACAGGGACGATCACCCCTCCACTTT
CASQQGRSPLHF
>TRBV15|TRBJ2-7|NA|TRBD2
TGTGCCACCAGCACCTTAGCGGGAGACGAGCAGTACTTC
CATSTLAGDEQYF
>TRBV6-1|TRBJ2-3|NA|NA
TGTGCCAGCAGTGAAATCGGTTCCGCAGATACGCAGTATTTT
CASSEIGSADTQYF
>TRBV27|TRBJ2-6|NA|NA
TGTGCCAGCAGTTTACGTACAGGGTGGGGCAACGTCCTGACTTTC
CASSLRTGWGNVLTF
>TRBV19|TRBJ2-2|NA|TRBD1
TGTGCCAGCAGACAGGGTCCCGGGGAGCTGTTTTTT
CASRQGPGELFF
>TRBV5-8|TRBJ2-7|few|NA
TGTGCCAGCAGCTTGCAGGGGAGCGAGCAGTACTTC
CASSLQGSEQYF
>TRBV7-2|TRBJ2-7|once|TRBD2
TGTGCCAGCAGCTTGGGCGGGAGGGCCGCCGAGCAGTACTTC
CASSLGGRAAEQYF
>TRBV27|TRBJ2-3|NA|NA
TGTGCCAGCAGTTCAACCGGGACTCCCTCCACGACAGATACGCAGTATTTT
CASSSTGTPSTTDTQYF
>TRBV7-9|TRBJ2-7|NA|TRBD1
TGTGCCAGCAGCCCCCCGGCTGGGACAGGTTCCTACGAGCAGTACTTC
CASSPPAGTGSYEQYF
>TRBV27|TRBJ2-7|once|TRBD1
TGTGCCAGCAGTGGCCGGACAGGCCAACTTTACGAGCAGTACTTC
CASSGRTGQLYEQYF
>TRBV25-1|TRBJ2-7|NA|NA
TGTGCCAGCAGCGACCTCTCAGCGGCCTCATCCTACGAGCAGTACTTC
CASSDLSAASSYEQYF
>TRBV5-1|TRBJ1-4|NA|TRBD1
TGCGCCAGCAGCTTGTCATCCGGGACAGGGGGTTTTGAAAAACTGTTTTTT
CASSLSSGTGGFEKLFF
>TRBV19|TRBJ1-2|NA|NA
TGTGCCAGTAGTATTACAGCCTATGGCTACACCTTC
CASSITAYGYTF
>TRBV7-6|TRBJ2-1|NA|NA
TGTGCCAGCAGCTCCCCTAGCGCAGGGTACAATGAGCAGTTCTTC
CASSSPSAGYNEQFF
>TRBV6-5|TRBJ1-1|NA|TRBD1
TGTGCCAGCAGACCATACAGGGGGCGAGGTACTGAAGCTTTCTTT
CASRPYRGRGTEAFF
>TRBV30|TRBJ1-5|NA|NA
TGTGCCGCAAGCGGGACTAGCCTCAATCAGCCCCAGCATTTT
CAASGTSLNQPQHF
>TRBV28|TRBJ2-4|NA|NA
TGTGCCAGCAGTTTTGGGGCAGGCGTGGACATTCAGTACTTC
CASSFGAGVDIQYF
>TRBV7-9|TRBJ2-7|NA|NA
TGTGCCAGCAGCTTAGTTGGAAGCGCTTTCTACGAGCAGTACTTC
CASSLVGSAFYEQYF
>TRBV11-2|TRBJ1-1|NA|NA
TGTGCCAGCAGCTTAGGAGGTGGTGTGAACACTGAAGCTTTCTTT
CASSLGGGVNTEAFF
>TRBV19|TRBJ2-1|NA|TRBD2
TGTGCCAGTAGTCGGCGGGAGGGGGGCTACAATGAGCAGTTCTTC
CASSRREGGYNEQFF
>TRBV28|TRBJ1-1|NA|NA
TGTGCCAGCAGCAGAGACAGTTCTAACACTGAAGCTTTCTTT
CASSRDSSNTEAFF
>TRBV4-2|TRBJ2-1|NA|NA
TGTGCCAGCAGCCAAGATCCGGCTAGCGCGAACAATGAGCAGTTCTTC
CASSQDPASANNEQFF
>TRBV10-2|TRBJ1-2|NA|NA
TGCGCCAGTAAGAACGCAGGGATCAGTTCGGGTGGCTACACCTTC
CASKNAGISSGGYTF
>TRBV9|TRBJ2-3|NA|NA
TGTGCCAGCAGCGTAGACGCCCTGGGCGGCACAGATACGCAGTATTTT
CASSVDALGGTDTQYF
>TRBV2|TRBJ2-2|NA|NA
TGTGCCAGCAGTGGTCAGGGTGCCGGGGAGCTGTTTTTT
CASSGQGAGELFF
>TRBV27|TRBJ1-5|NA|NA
TGTGCCAGCAGGATTAATGGGGGGATCGGCAATCAGCCCCAGCATTTT
CASRINGGIGNQPQHF
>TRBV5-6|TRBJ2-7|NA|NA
TGTGCCAGCAGCCCCGGCTCTTCGGGGACTGTTTACGAGCAGTACTTC
CASSPGSSGTVYEQYF
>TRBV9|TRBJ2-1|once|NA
TGTGCCAGCAGCGTAGAGTTCGGTGAGCAGTTCTTC
CASSVEFGEQFF
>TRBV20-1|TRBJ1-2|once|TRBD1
TGCAGTGCTGAGACAGGGGGTATCTACACCTTC
CSAETGGIYTF
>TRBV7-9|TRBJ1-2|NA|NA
TGTGCCAGCAGCCATCCGGGGGATAACTATGGCTACACCTTC
CASSHPGDNYGYTF
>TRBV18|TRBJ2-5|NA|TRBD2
TGTGCCAGCTCACTAGCGGGAAGGGGAGAGACCCAGTACTTC
CASSLAGRGETQYF
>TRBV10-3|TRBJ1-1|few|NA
TGTGCCATCCGAGGGGAGGGGGGCACTGAAGCTTTCTTT
CAIRGEGGTEAFF
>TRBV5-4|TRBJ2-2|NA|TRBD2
TGTGCCAGCAGCTCCGGACTAGCGGCCGGGGAGCTGTTTTTT
CASSSGLAAGELFF
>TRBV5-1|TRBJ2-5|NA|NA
TGCGCCAGCAGCTTGATCGGGGTGTCTGGAGAGACCCAGTACTTC
CASSLIGVSGETQYF
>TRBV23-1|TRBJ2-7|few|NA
TGCGCCAGCAGTCAAAGCCGCCCGGGGGTATCCTACGAGCAGTACTTC
CASSQSRPGVSYEQYF
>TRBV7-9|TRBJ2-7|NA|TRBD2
TGTGCCAGCAGCTTAGGGAGCGGGAGACGGTACGAGCAGTACTTC
CASSLGSGRRYEQYF
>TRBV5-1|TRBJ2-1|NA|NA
TGCGCCAGCAGACGCGTCGGGACTGTCTACAATGAGCAGTTCTTC
CASRRVGTVYNEQFF
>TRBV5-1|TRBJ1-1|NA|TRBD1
TGCGCCAGCGTCAGAGGGGGGACAGGGGATATGAACGCTGAAGCTTTCTTT
CASVRGGTGDMNAEAFF
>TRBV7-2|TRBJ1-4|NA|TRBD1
TGTGCCAGCAGCTTGGGACAGGGGAGAGGTCAAAAACTGTTTTTT
CASSLGQGRGQKLFF
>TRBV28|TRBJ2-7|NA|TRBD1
TGTGCCAGCGTCATGACAGGGGGTATCTACGAGCAGTACTTC
CASVMTGGIYEQYF
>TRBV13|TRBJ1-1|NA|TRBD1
TGTGCCAGCAGAAGACAGGGGATAAACACTGAAGCTTTCTTT
CASRRQGINTEAFF
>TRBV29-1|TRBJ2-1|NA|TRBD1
TGCAGCGTTGAACCGGGACAGTGGGCCCTCAATAAAAAGTTCAATGAGCAGTTCTTC
CSVEPGQWALNKKFNEQFF
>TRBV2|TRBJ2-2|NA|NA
TGTGCCAGCAGTGGCGCGGCGAACACCGGGGAGCTGTTTTTT
CASSGAANTGELFF